The present T cell receptor (beta chain) was sequenced within a study of stem cell transplantation in POMP-related autoinflammatory disease listed by TCRdb under 2021. Some background on the complete study: According to the study's hypothesis, the TRB repertoire gets skewed because defective thymoproteasomes impair MHC class I-dependent CD8+ T-cell differentiation and positive selection. Prior to transplant, the patients had skewing toward CD4+ naive T cells, low CD8+ T-cell proportions, and reduced T-cell cytokine secretion. Through one year post-transplant, neutrophils and platelets showed 100% donor engraftment on DNA chimerism analysis. The effect of POMP deficiency on T-cell receptor beta repertoire diversity and CDR3 characteristics was assessed by high-throughput TRB sequencing.

The sample's time point label, in plain terms: after hematopoietic stem cell transplant. PRAID was characterized by prominent immunodeficiency alongside autoinflammation. Before TRB sequencing, T-cell subsets (conventional T cells, CD8+ T cells, regulatory T cells, T follicular helper cells) were sorted. As for this clone: Its recognized antigen is unknown. One base away there is no much larger clone; base qualities are not given.

The investigation overall reported the following: PRAID patients trended toward lower TRB diversity and higher clonality across all analyzed T-cell subsets. Statistical significance for the trend toward lower diversity and increased clonality in PRAID patients was reached only for regulatory T cells. A restricted number of unique TRB V-J gene pairings was observed in PRAID patients.

Libraries were built with the immunoSEQ multiplex PCR assay. The paper's data handling went like this. Shannon entropy, which takes clonal size distribution into account, was used to quantify repertoire diversity. The Gini-Simpson index (Simpson_1-D) was used to measure inequality in clonotype distribution. The source is immuneACCESS, and TCRdb retained only in-frame sequences with V and J called. Part of the clones is not carried over; for the studies checked, unresolved V genes explain less than half of this, and the remainder is unexplained. For V, J and clone size, that table is used; D and trimming come from the DNA. Recorded for this sample are 7,500 to 10,000 clones; approximately 85% of them occurred a single time. In total, the top ten clones hold 13% of the sample. V is cut back by 4 bases and J by 7 bases, with 9 bases in the junction unmatched. CDR1 and CDR2 were assigned from the germline V gene as MDHEN and SYDVKM. Its CDR3 holds 16 amino acids, cysteine through phenylalanine. The kept DNA is CDR3 alone, 48 bases in frame from the first base.

The sequence was obtained from a human patient with POMP-related autoinflammation and immune dysregulation (PRAID). Because of the transplant, the T cells may be the graft donor's rather than the patient's own. This sample comprised CD8+ T cells from PBMCs, obtained after stem cell transplantation. The chain employs TRBV28 and TRBJ1-4, with 10 bases matching TRBD1. CDR3 loop: CASSSGTGAGGEKLFF. The sequenced DNA is TGTGCCAGCAGTTCTGGGACAGGGGCAGGGGGTGAAAAACTGTTTTTT.